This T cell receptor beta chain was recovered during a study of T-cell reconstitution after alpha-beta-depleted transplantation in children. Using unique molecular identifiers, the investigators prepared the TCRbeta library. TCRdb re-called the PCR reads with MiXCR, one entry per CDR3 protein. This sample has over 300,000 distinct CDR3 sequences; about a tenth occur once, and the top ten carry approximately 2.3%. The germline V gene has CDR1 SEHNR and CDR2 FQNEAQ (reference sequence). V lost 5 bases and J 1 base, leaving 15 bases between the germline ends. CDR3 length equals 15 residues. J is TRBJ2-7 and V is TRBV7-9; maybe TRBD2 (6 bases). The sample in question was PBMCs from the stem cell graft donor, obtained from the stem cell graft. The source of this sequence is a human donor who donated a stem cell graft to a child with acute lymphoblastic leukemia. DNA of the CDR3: TGTGCCAGCAGCACCCCCTTGCGGGGTTCCTACGAGCAGTACTTC. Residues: CASSTPLRGSYEQYF.